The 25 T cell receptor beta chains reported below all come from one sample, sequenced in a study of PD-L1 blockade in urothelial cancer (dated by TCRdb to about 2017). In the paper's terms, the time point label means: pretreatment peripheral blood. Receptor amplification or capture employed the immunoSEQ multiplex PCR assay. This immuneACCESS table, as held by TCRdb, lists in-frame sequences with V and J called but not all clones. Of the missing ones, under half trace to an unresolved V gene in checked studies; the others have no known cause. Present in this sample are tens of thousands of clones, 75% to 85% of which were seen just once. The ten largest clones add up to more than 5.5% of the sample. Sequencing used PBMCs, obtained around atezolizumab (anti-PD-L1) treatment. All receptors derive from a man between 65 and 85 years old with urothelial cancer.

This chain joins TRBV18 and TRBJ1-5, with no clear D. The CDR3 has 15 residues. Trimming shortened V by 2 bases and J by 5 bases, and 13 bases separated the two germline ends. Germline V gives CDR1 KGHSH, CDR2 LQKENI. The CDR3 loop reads CASSPRTGGDQPQHF. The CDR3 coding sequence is TGTGCCAGCTCACCAAGGACCGGCGGGGATCAGCCCCAGCATTTT.

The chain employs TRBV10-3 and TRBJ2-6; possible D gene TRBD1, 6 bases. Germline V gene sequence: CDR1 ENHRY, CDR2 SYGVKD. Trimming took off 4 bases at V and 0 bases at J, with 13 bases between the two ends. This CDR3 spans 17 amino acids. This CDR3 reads CAISGSRGNSGANVLTF. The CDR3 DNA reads TGTGCCATCAGTGGGAGCAGGGGCAACTCTGGGGCCAACGTCCTGACTTTC.

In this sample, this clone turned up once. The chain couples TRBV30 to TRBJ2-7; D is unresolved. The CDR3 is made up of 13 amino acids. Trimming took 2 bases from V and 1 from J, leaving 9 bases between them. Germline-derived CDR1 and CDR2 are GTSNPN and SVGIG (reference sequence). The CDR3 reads CAWSPGRSYEQYF. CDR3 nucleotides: TGTGCCTGGAGTCCCGGCAGGTCCTACGAGCAGTACTTC.

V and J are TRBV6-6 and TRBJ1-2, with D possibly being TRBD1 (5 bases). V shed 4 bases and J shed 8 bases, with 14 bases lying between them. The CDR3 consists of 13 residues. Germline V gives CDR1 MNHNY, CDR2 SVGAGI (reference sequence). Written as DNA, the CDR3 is TGTGCCAGCAGTTTGGCTGGGGCGGGGGGCTACACCTTC. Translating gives CASSLAGAGGYTF.

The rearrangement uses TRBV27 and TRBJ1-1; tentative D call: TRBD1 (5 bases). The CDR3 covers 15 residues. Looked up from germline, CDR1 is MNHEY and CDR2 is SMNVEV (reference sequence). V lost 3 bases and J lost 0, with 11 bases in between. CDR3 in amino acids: CASSFLRGMNTEAFF. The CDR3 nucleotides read TGTGCCAGCAGTTTCCTTAGGGGTATGAACACTGAAGCTTTCTTT.

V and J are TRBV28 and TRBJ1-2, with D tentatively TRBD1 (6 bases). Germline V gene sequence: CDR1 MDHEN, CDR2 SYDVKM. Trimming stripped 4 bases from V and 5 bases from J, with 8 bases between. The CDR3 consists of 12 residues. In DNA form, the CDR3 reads TGTGCCAGCAGTTCAGGGACATATGGCTACACCTTC. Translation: CASSSGTYGYTF.

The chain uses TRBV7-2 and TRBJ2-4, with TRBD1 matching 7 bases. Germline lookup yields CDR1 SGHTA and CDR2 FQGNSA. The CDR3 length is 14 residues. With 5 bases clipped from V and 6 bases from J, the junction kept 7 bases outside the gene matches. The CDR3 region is CASSGRGGTNIQYF. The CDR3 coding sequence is TGTGCCAGCAGCGGTCGAGGGGGCACAAACATTCAGTACTTC.

CDR3 residues: CASSDGGQGMNEQFF. CDR3 DNA: TGTGCCAGCAGCGACGGAGGACAGGGGATGAATGAGCAGTTCTTC. The chain couples TRBV6-6 to TRBJ2-1; 9 bases align to TRBD1. The CDR3 runs to 15 residues. The V and J ends lost 6 bases and 7 bases, in that order; junction bases with no gene match: 10. The germline V gene encodes CDR1 MNHNY and CDR2 SVGAGI (reference sequence).

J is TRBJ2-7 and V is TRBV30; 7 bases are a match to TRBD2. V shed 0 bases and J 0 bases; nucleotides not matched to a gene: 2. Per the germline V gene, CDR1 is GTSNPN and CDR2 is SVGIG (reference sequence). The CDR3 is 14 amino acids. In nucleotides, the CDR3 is TGTGCCTGGAGTGTAGGCGGGAGCTCCTACGAGCAGTACTTC. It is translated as CAWSVGGSSYEQYF.

The CDR3 protein is CASRLRAGGNQPQHF. The CDR3 coding sequence is TGTGCCAGTAGGCTGAGGGCCGGGGGCAATCAGCCCCAGCATTTT. This sequence joins TRBV19 and TRBJ1-5; D is uncertain. CDR1 and CDR2 from the germline V gene are LNHDA and SQIVND (reference sequence). Trimming stripped 6 bases from V and 2 bases from J, with 14 bases between. This CDR3 has 15 residues.

In DNA, the CDR3 is TGTGCCACCAGCAGCAGACAGGGCTGGTTCGAGCAGTACTTC. As protein: CATSSRQGWFEQYF. The rearrangement links TRBV15 to TRBJ2-7, with 7 bases identical to TRBD1. The length of the CDR3 is 14 residues. Germline V gives CDR1 LNHNV, CDR2 YYDKDF (reference sequence). V was pared by 3 bases and J by 6 bases, with 8 bases of the junction left unmatched.

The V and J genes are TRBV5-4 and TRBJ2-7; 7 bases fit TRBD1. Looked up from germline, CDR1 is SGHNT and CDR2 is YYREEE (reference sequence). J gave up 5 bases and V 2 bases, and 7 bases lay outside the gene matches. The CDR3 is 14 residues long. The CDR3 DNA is TGTGCCAGCAGCTTATCACAGGGGATTGACGAGCAGTACTTC. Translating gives CASSLSQGIDEQYF.

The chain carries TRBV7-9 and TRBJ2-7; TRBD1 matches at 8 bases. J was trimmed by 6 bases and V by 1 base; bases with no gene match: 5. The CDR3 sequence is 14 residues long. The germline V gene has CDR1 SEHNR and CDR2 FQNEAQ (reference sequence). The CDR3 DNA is TGTGCCAGCAGCTTAGTACAGGGGGTTGGCGAGCAGTACTTC. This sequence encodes CASSLVQGVGEQYF.

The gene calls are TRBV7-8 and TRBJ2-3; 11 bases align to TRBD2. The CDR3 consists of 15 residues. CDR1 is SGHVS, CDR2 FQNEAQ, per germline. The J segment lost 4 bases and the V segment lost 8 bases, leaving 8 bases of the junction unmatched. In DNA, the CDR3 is TGTGCCAGCGGGGAACAGACTAGCGGGGCAGATACGCAGTATTTT. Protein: CASGEQTSGADTQYF. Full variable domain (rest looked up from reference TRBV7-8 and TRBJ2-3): GAGVSQSPRYKVAKRGQDVALRCDPISGHVSLFWYQQALGQGPEFLTYFQNEAQLDKSGLPSDRFFAERPEGSVSTLKIQRTQQEDSAVYLCASGEQTSGADTQYFGPGTRLTVL.

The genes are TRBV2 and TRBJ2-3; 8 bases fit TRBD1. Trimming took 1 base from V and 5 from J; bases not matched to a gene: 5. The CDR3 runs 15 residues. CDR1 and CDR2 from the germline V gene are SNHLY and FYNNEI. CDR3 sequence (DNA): TGTGCCAGCAGTGAAGGCAGGGGGCGTAAAGATACGCAGTATTTT. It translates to CASSEGRGRKDTQYF.

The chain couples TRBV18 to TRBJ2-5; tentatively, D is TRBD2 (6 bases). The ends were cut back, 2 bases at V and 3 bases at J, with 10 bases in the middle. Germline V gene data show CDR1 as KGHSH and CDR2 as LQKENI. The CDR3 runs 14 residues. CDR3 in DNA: TGTGCCAGCTCACCAATTGGGGGGAAAGAGACCCAGTACTTC. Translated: CASSPIGGKETQYF.

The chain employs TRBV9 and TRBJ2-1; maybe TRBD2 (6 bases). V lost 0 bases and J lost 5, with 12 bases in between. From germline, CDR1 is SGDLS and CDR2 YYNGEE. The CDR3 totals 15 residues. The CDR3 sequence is CASSVAGAWNNEQFF. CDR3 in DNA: TGTGCCAGCAGCGTAGCGGGAGCGTGGAACAATGAGCAGTTCTTC.

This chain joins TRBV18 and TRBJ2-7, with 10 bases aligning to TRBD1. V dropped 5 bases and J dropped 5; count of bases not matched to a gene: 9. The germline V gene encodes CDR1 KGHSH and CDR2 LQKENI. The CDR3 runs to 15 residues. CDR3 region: CASSSRTGGENEQYF. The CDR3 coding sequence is TGTGCCAGCTCATCCCGGACAGGGGGAGAGAACGAGCAGTACTTC. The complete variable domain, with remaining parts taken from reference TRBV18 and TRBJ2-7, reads NAGVMQNPRHLVRRRGQEARLRCSPMKGHSHVYWYRQLPEEGLKFMVYLQKENIIDESGMPKERFSAEFPKEGPSILRIQQVVRGDSAAYFCASSSRTGGENEQYFGPGTRLTVT.

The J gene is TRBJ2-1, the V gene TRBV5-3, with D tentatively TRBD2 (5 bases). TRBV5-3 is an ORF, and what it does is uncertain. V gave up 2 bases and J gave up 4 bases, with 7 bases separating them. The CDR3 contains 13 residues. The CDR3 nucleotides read TGTGCCAGAAGCTTCCGACTATACAATGAGCAGTTCTTC. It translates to CARSFRLYNEQFF.

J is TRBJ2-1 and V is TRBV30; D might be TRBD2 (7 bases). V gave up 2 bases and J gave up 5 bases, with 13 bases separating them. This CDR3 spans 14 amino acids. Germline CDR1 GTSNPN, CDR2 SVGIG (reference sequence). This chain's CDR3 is CAWSKGEGHNEQFF. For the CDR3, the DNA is TGTGCCTGGAGTAAGGGGGAGGGCCACAATGAGCAGTTCTTC.

In DNA, the CDR3 is TGTGCCAGCATGGGGCAGGGAAATCAGCCCCAGCATTTT. Protein product: CASMGQGNQPQHF. The J gene is TRBJ1-5, the V gene TRBV6-1; tentatively, D is TRBD1 (5 bases). The CDR3 loop spans 13 amino acids. Germline V gives CDR1 MNHNS, CDR2 SASEGT. Trimming shortened V by 7 bases and J by 4 bases, and 11 bases separated the two germline ends.

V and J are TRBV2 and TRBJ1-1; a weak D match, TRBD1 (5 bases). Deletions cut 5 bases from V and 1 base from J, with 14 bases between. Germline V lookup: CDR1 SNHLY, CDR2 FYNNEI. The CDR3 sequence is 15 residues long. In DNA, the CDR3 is TGTGCCAGCAGTCCGGAGGGGTTGAAGAACACTGAAGCTTTCTTT. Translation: CASSPEGLKNTEAFF.

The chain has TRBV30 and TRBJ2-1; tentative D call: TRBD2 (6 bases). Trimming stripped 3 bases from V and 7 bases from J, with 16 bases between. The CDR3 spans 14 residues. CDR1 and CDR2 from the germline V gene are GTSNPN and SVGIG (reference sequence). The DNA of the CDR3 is TGTGCCTGGAGGGGGGACTCCCTCTTTAATGAGCAGTTCTTC. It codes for CAWRGDSLFNEQFF.

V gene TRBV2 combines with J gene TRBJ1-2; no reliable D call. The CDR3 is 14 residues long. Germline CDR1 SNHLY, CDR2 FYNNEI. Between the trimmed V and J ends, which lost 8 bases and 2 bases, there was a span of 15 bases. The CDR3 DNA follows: TGTGCCAGCCTTGGCGGGCATACGAACTATGGCTACACCTTC. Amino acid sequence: CASLGGHTNYGYTF.

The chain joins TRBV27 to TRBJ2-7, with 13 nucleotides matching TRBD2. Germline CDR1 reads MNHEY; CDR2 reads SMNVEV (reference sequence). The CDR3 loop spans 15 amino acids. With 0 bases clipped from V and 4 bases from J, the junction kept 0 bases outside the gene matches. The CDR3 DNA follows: TGTGCCAGCAGTTTATCACTAGCGGGGGGGTACGAGCAGTACTTC. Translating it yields CASSLSLAGGYEQYF.